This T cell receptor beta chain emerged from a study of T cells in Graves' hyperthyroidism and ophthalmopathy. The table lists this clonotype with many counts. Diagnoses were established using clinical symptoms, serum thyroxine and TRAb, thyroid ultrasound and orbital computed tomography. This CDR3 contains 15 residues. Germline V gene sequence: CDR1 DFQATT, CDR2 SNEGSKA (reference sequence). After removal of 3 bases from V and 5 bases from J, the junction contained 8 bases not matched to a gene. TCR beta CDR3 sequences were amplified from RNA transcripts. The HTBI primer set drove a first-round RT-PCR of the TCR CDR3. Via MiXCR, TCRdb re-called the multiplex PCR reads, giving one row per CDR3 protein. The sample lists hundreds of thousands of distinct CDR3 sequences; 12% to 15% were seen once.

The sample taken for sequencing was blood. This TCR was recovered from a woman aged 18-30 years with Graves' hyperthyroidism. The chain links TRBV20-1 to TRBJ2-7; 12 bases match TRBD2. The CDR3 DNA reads TGCAGTGCTAGCCCGTGGCGGACTAGCGGGAACGAGCAGTACTTC. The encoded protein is CSASPWRTSGNEQYF.